This T cell receptor beta chain was sequenced during a study of cytomegalovirus exposure and HLA in healthy donors. CDR3 length: 15 residues. The germline V gene has CDR1 ENHRY and CDR2 SYGVKD. After removal of 0 bases from V and 5 bases from J, the junction contained 5 bases not matched to a gene. Study conclusions and caveats: 87-base-pair reads could not separate some V segments, including TRBV6-2 and TRBV6-3. For most subjects, TCR beta sequences were reported to predict HLA-A and HLA-B alleles with accuracy.

With 60 Vbeta and 13 Jbeta primers, the PCR was carried out. Produced via immunoSEQ multiplex PCR; TCRdb's table is partial and in-frame only. The repertoire holds 100,000 to 150,000 clones, with around four fifths as singletons. With regard to this clone: Its matching antigen is unknown.

The chain uses TRBV10-3 and TRBJ2-5; the match to TRBD1 covers 8 bases. This TCR was recovered from a human donor in good health. Source material: PBMCs. The CDR3 region has the DNA TGTGCCATCAGTGAGTCGATAAGGACAGGGGAGACCCAGTACTTC. It yields the protein CAISESIRTGETQYF.